The rows below give T cell receptor beta chains drawn from one sample of a study of T cell changes during pregnancy in multiple sclerosis. Assay: immunoSEQ multiplex PCR; the TCRdb copy retains only in-frame clones and omits some. The data contain under 45,000 clones, 70% to 90% of them singletons. The specimen was CD8+ T cells from peripheral blood mononuclear cells, collected in the first trimester of pregnancy. The receptors were gathered from a female donor with multiple sclerosis, enrolled in a pregnancy study. CDR3s include the opening cysteine and the closing phenylalanine or tryptophan. The order of the fields is D gene, V gene, clone size, J gene, CDR3 length, CDR3 DNA, CDR3 protein. The D gene is left open where the match is weak. The listing skips clone size in some rows; elsewhere it reads once, few, many or a size class.

D: .; V: TRBV30; size: .; J: TRBJ1-4; length: 17; DNA: TGTGCCTGGAGTCTAGGTCTGGGCACTGCGGGTAATGAAAAACTGTTTTTT; CDR3: CAWSLGLGTAGNEKLFF
D: TRBD2; V: TRBV6-4; size: .; J: TRBJ2-3; length: 16; DNA: TGTGCCAGCAGTGACGGGGCGGGGGGCTACACAGATACGCAGTATTTT; CDR3: CASSDGAGGYTDTQYF
D: TRBD1; V: TRBV27; size: once; J: TRBJ1-1; length: 15; DNA: TGTGCCAGCAGTCTGAAACAGGGGGTGAACACTGAAGCTTTCTTT; CDR3: CASSLKQGVNTEAFF
D: .; V: TRBV7-6; size: .; J: TRBJ1-4; length: 14; DNA: TGTGCCAGCAGCTTCTCCCCGGCAGGAGAAAAACTGTTTTTT; CDR3: CASSFSPAGEKLFF
D: TRBD1; V: TRBV28; size: .; J: TRBJ1-4; length: 15; DNA: TGTGCCAGCACTCCAGGGGGGACAGGATGGGAAAAACTGTTTTTT; CDR3: CASTPGGTGWEKLFF
D: TRBD2; V: TRBV7-8; size: .; J: TRBJ2-1; length: 16; DNA: TGTGCCAGCAGCCCGTTCACTAGCGAGACCTACAATGAGCAGTTCTTC; CDR3: CASSPFTSETYNEQFF
D: TRBD1; V: TRBV30; size: .; J: TRBJ1-3; length: 14; DNA: TGTGCCTGGAGTACAGGACAGGGAGTGGACACCATATATTTT; CDR3: CAWSTGQGVDTIYF
D: .; V: TRBV27; size: .; J: TRBJ2-1; length: 14; DNA: TGTGCCAGCAGTTTTGACTCGGGATTCAATGAGCAGTTCTTC; CDR3: CASSFDSGFNEQFF
D: TRBD2; V: TRBV7-9; size: .; J: TRBJ2-5; length: 14; DNA: TGTGCCAGCATTAGCGGGGGGCCCGGGGAGACCCAGTACTTC; CDR3: CASISGGPGETQYF
D: .; V: TRBV7-8; size: .; J: TRBJ2-1; length: 15; DNA: TGTGCCAGCAGCCGCCAGTCTCATCCCAACAATGAGCAGTTCTTC; CDR3: CASSRQSHPNNEQFF
D: TRBD2; V: TRBV13; size: .; J: TRBJ2-2; length: 15; DNA: TGTGCCAGCAGCCATGAGCGGGGAGCAACCGGGGAGCTGTTTTTT; CDR3: CASSHERGATGELFF
D: .; V: TRBV7-8; size: .; J: TRBJ2-1; length: 17; DNA: TGTGCCAGCAGCTTAGAGCCCCCGGGAAGCTCCTACAATGAGCAGTTCTTC; CDR3: CASSLEPPGSSYNEQFF
D: .; V: TRBV7-6; size: .; J: TRBJ2-1; length: 16; DNA: TGTGCCAGCAGCTTACGGGCGGGGCGTTCCTACAATGAGCAGTTCTTC; CDR3: CASSLRAGRSYNEQFF
D: TRBD1; V: TRBV29-1; size: .; J: TRBJ1-4; length: 15; DNA: TGCAGCGTCGTTTCCCCACAGGGGGCTAATGAAAAACTGTTTTTT; CDR3: CSVVSPQGANEKLFF
D: TRBD1; V: TRBV5-8; size: .; J: TRBJ1-2; length: 14; DNA: TGTGCCAGCAGCCTACCGACAGGGAACGGGGGCTACACCTTC; CDR3: CASSLPTGNGGYTF
D: .; V: TRBV15; size: .; J: TRBJ1-5; length: 14; DNA: TGTGCCACCAGCAGAGACGGGAGGGACCAGCCCCAGCATTTT; CDR3: CATSRDGRDQPQHF
D: .; V: TRBV6-5; size: .; J: TRBJ1-2; length: 13; DNA: TGTGCCAGCACTACCGGGGGGAGGGATGGCTACACCTTC; CDR3: CASTTGGRDGYTF
D: TRBD1; V: TRBV2; size: .; J: TRBJ1-2; length: 14; DNA: TGTGCCAGCCACCTTGGGGGACAGTTCTATGGCTACACCTTC; CDR3: CASHLGGQFYGYTF
D: .; V: TRBV19; size: .; J: TRBJ1-1; length: 13; DNA: TGTGCCAGTAGTATAGGTAGGAACACTGAAGCTTTCTTT; CDR3: CASSIGRNTEAFF
D: .; V: TRBV7-9; size: .; J: TRBJ1-1; length: 13; DNA: TGTGCCAGCAGCTTAGGGCAGAACACTGAAGCTTTCTTT; CDR3: CASSLGQNTEAFF
D: .; V: TRBV4-2; size: .; J: TRBJ1-1; length: 14; DNA: TGTGCCAGCAGCCAAGGGGGGGGAAACACTGAAGCTTTCTTT; CDR3: CASSQGGGNTEAFF
D: TRBD2; V: TRBV9; size: .; J: TRBJ2-7; length: 15; DNA: TGTGCCAGCAGCCCGTCGGTAGCGGGGGCCTACGAGCAGTACTTC; CDR3: CASSPSVAGAYEQYF
D: .; V: TRBV9; size: .; J: TRBJ2-5; length: 14; DNA: TGTGCCAGCAGCGAGGGGGGGGCCCAAGAGACCCAGTACTTC; CDR3: CASSEGGAQETQYF
D: TRBD2; V: TRBV15; size: .; J: TRBJ2-3; length: 14; DNA: TGTGCCGCCAAACTAGCGGGGGCCCCAGATACGCAGTATTTT; CDR3: CAAKLAGAPDTQYF
D: .; V: TRBV27; size: .; J: TRBJ2-5; length: 17; DNA: TGTGCCAGCAGTTTATTTTCGGGTCGGGGGAGTCAAGAGACCCAGTACTTC; CDR3: CASSLFSGRGSQETQYF
D: TRBD2; V: TRBV9; size: .; J: TRBJ2-3; length: 18; DNA: TGTGCCAGCAGCGTACGGGGGAGGGAAGTCCCTAGCACAGATACGCAGTATTTT; CDR3: CASSVRGREVPSTDTQYF
D: .; V: TRBV7-2; size: .; J: TRBJ2-3; length: 15; DNA: TGTGCCAGCAGCTTAGTGGGGGGGCAAACAGATACGCAGTATTTT; CDR3: CASSLVGGQTDTQYF
D: .; V: TRBV9; size: .; J: TRBJ1-1; length: 14; DNA: TGTGCCAGCAGCGCGAATGGGGCCAACACTGAAGCTTTCTTT; CDR3: CASSANGANTEAFF
D: TRBD2; V: TRBV7-7; size: .; J: TRBJ2-3; length: 19; DNA: TGTGCCAGCAGCTTACGTGCAACTAGCGGTCCTGGCGGCACAGATACGCAGTATTTT; CDR3: CASSLRATSGPGGTDTQYF
D: TRBD1; V: TRBV27; size: .; J: TRBJ1-4; length: 14; DNA: TGTGCCAGCAGTCTGACAGGGGATGGGGAAAAACTGTTTTTT; CDR3: CASSLTGDGEKLFF
D: TRBD1; V: TRBV4-2; size: once; J: TRBJ2-7; length: 16; DNA: TGTGCCAGCAGCCAAGATACGGGACAGGGGTTCGACGAGCAGTACTTC; CDR3: CASSQDTGQGFDEQYF
D: .; V: TRBV25-1; size: .; J: TRBJ2-3; length: 17; DNA: TGTGCCAGCAGTGAAGATTGGGTGGGGGCGGACACAGATACGCAGTATTTT; CDR3: CASSEDWVGADTDTQYF
D: TRBD2; V: TRBV7-2; size: .; J: TRBJ2-2; length: 18; DNA: TGTGCCAGCAGTCCGGGACTAGCGGGGGGGCTCCACACCGGGGAGCTGTTTTTT; CDR3: CASSPGLAGGLHTGELFF
D: TRBD2; V: TRBV2; size: .; J: TRBJ2-5; length: 15; DNA: TGTGCCAGCAGTGAAGGGTCGGGGGGGCGAGAGACCCAGTACTTC; CDR3: CASSEGSGGRETQYF
D: TRBD1; V: TRBV11-2; size: few; J: TRBJ1-1; length: 14; DNA: TGTGCCAGCAGCTTTGGGACAGGGAGCACTGAAGCTTTCTTT; CDR3: CASSFGTGSTEAFF
D: TRBD1; V: TRBV6-6; size: .; J: TRBJ1-5; length: 14; DNA: TGTGCCAGCAGACGGACAGGGGGTGGGCAGCCCCAGCATTTT; CDR3: CASRRTGGGQPQHF
D: .; V: TRBV7-9; size: .; J: TRBJ2-3; length: 14; DNA: TGTGCCAGCCAACCCAGGCATGATCCAGATACGCAGTATTTT; CDR3: CASQPRHDPDTQYF
D: TRBD2; V: TRBV4-3; size: medium-sized; J: TRBJ2-1; length: 16; DNA: TGCGCCAGCAGCCAAGAGTACGGCGGGGGAGCCAATGAGCAGTTCTTC; CDR3: CASSQEYGGGANEQFF
D: TRBD1; V: TRBV5-6; size: .; J: TRBJ2-5; length: 15; DNA: TGTGCCAGCAGCCACCCTACACAGGGGCGGGAGACCCAGTACTTC; CDR3: CASSHPTQGRETQYF
D: .; V: TRBV30; size: .; J: TRBJ1-2; length: 11; DNA: TGTGCCGGACACAGGGCCTATGGCTACACCTTC; CDR3: CAGHRAYGYTF
D: .; V: TRBV7-6; size: .; J: TRBJ1-2; length: 16; DNA: TGTGCCAGCAGCTTTACAGGAACCGGGAGTAACTATGGCTACACCTTC; CDR3: CASSFTGTGSNYGYTF
D: .; V: TRBV2; size: .; J: TRBJ1-1; length: 13; DNA: TGTGCCAGCAGTGGGGCGCTGGACACTGAAGCTTTCTTT; CDR3: CASSGALDTEAFF
D: TRBD1; V: TRBV27; size: .; J: TRBJ1-5; length: 15; DNA: TGTGCCAGCAGTTCCCACAGGGGGACCAATCAGCCCCAGCATTTT; CDR3: CASSSHRGTNQPQHF